This entry features one TCR beta chain sequence. This specimen comes from a study of blood T cells in healthy people across ages. V was clipped by 6 bases and J by 4 bases, with 15 bases between them. Germline CDR1 reads MNHEY; CDR2 reads SMNVEV (reference sequence). The CDR3 is 15 residues long. Then a second PCR, running about 6 to 11 cycles, was carried out with a sample-barcoded 5' primer and a J-beta primer mix. A tag from a template-switch adaptor with 12 random nucleotides marked each cDNA molecule. One entry per CDR3 protein results from TCRdb running MiXCR on the 5' RACE reads. The repertoire holds roughly 700,000 distinct CDR3 sequences, with more than 40% as singletons. Healthy individuals of Caucasian origin from Russia, aged about 6 to 95, served as donors. Donors gave around 9.3 milliliters of peripheral blood apiece. The authors isolated at least 7 million PBMCs per sample.

Sequencing was performed on blood. The genes are TRBV27 and TRBJ1-4; D might be TRBD1 (5 bases). The TCR originated in a woman between 55 and 75 years old in good health. The CDR3 DNA reads as TGTGCCAGCAGACTAAGACAGCGGGATAATGAAAAACTGTTTTTT. It encodes CASRLRQRDNEKLFF.